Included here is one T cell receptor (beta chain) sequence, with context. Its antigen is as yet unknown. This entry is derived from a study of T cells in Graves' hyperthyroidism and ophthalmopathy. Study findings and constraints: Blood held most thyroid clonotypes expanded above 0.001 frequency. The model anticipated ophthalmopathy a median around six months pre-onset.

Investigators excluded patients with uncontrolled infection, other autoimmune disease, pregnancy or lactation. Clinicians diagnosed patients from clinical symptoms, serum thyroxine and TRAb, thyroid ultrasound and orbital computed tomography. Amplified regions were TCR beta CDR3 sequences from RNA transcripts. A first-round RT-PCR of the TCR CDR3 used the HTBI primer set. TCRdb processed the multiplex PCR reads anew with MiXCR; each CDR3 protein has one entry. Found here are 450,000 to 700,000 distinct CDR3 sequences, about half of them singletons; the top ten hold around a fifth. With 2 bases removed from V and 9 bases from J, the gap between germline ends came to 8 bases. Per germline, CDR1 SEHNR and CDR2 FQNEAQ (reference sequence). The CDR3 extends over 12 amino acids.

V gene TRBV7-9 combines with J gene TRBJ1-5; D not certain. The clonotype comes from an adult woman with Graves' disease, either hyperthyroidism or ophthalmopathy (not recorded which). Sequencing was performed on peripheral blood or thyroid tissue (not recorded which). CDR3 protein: CASSLPGTPQHF. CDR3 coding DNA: TGTGCCAGCAGCTTACCCGGAACGCCCCAGCATTTT.